The 26 T cell receptor beta chains presented below share a single source sample, sequenced in a study of molecular identifiers for immune sequencing clone quantification. TCRdb ran MiXCR on the PCR reads and lists one entry per CDR3 protein. This table holds about 86,000 distinct CDR3 sequences, approximately 25% found once. Sequenced material: naive CD8+ T cells from blood, with Jurkat cell RNA spiked in. The subset denotes: FACS-sorted CD8+CD4-CCR7+CD45RA+ naive T cells. All receptors derive from a human donor in good health. Some libraries in this study had Jurkat cell RNA spiked in.

The genes are TRBV9 and TRBJ2-3; TRBD2 matches at 8 bases. V was pared by 4 bases and J by 0 bases, with 7 bases of the junction left unmatched. CDR3 length equals 16 residues. Germline V lookup: CDR1 SGDLS, CDR2 YYNGEE. CDR3 nucleotide sequence: TGTGCCAGCAGCCCGGGGGGGTTTAGTAGCACAGATACGCAGTATTTT. Translation gives CASSPGGFSSTDTQYF. Full variable domain (rest looked up from reference TRBV9 and TRBJ2-3): DSGVTQTPKHLITATGQRVTLRCSPRSGDLSVYWYQQSLDQGLQFLIQYYNGEERAKGNILERFSAQQFPDLHSELNLSSLELGDSALYFCASSPGGFSSTDTQYFGPGTRLTVL.

Many counts were recorded for this clonotype. This chain connects TRBV7-9 to TRBJ1-1, with D possibly TRBD1 on 6 matching bases. Germline loops: CDR1 SEHNR, CDR2 FQNEAQ (reference sequence). V dropped 5 bases and J dropped 11 bases, with 18 bases sitting between them. This CDR3 comprises 13 residues. CDR3 region: CASSLGTEQGAFF. As DNA, the CDR3 is TGTGCCAGCAGCCTCGGGACCGAGCAGGGGGCTTTCTTT.

This clonotype was seen a handful of times. This chain links TRBV12-3 or TRBV12-4 with TRBJ2-1, with D possibly matching TRBD2 (6 bases). The CDR3 is 13 amino acids. V was pared by 1 base and J by 8 bases, with 9 bases between. CDR3 residues: CASSLGPGDEQFF. CDR3 coding DNA: TGTGCCAGCAGTTTAGGACCGGGGGATGAGCAGTTCTTC.

This clonotype was seen a few times. CDR3 region: CASSIGAFGNSPLHF. The CDR3 DNA reads TGTGCCAGTAGTATTGGGGCCTTCGGTAATTCACCCCTCCACTTT. V gene TRBV19 combines with J gene TRBJ1-6; the D gene is possibly TRBD1 (5 bases). V shed 3 bases and J shed 6 bases, with 12 bases lying between them. CDR1 is LNHDA and CDR2 is SQIVND in the germline V gene (reference sequence). This CDR3 is 15 amino acids long.

This clonotype was counted ten times or more. This chain connects TRBV7-9 to TRBJ2-6; D is ambiguous. Trimming stripped 6 bases from V and 4 bases from J, with 10 bases between. The CDR3 runs 14 residues. The germline gives CDR1 SEHNR, CDR2 FQNEAQ (reference sequence). The CDR3 DNA reads TGTGCCAGCAGTCGCACCTCCGGGGCCAACGTCCTGACTTTC. This codes for CASSRTSGANVLTF.

The table lists this clonotype with many counts. CDR3 nucleotide sequence: TGTGCCAGCAGCTTAGGCGACAGCACCTACGAGCAGTACTTC. Its protein product is CASSLGDSTYEQYF. The J gene is TRBJ2-7, the V gene TRBV7-6, with TRBD1 as a possible D gene (5 bases). Trimming cost V 1 base and J 2 bases, with 9 bases left between them. CDR1 SGHVS and CDR2 FNYEAQ come from the germline V gene. This CDR3 is 14 amino acids long. The complete variable domain, with remaining parts taken from reference TRBV7-6 and TRBJ2-7, reads GAGVSQSPRYKVTKRGQDVALRCDPISGHVSLYWYRQALGQGPEFLTYFNYEAQQDKSGLPNDRFSAERPEGSISTLTIQRTEQRDSAMYRCASSLGDSTYEQYFGPGTRLTVT.

This chain joins TRBV13 and TRBJ2-7; D may be TRBD2 (5 bases). Trimming shortened V by 4 bases and J by 2 bases, and 18 bases separated the two germline ends. Looked up from germline, CDR1 is PRHDT and CDR2 is FYEKMQ (reference sequence). The CDR3 runs to 16 residues. The CDR3 reads CASSSPGKIGAYEQYF. DNA for the CDR3: TGTGCCAGCAGCTCCCCGGGAAAAATAGGCGCCTACGAGCAGTACTTC.

With regard to this clonotype: At one boundary the junction diverges from the germline segment, which might be a read error. This chain links TRBV29-1 with TRBJ1-1; 11 bases line up with TRBD1. The CDR3 sequence is 15 residues long. CDR1 and CDR2 from the germline V gene are SQVTM and ANQGSEA. CDR3 in amino acids: CSALDRGLSDTEALF. DNA of the CDR3: TGCAGCGCTCTGGACAGGGGGCTGAGTGACACTGAAGCTCTCTTT.

The V call is TRBV7-6, the J call TRBJ2-7; TRBD1 might be the D (5 bases). This CDR3 comprises 14 residues. Trimming took off 4 bases at V and 4 bases at J, with 14 bases between the two ends. Germline-derived CDR1 and CDR2 are SGHVS and FNYEAQ. CDR3 in DNA: TGTGCCAGCAGCTCCGGTGGGGCCATGTACGAGCAGTACTTC. Its protein product is CASSSGGAMYEQYF. Together with reference TRBV7-6 and TRBJ2-7, the CDR3 gives the full variable domain: GAGVSQSPRYKVTKRGQDVALRCDPISGHVSLYWYRQALGQGPEFLTYFNYEAQQDKSGLPNDRFSAERPEGSISTLTIQRTEQRDSAMYRCASSSGGAMYEQYFGPGTRLTVT.

Details on this clonotype: A read error is likely, as this CDR3 ends without the conserved phenylalanine or tryptophan. The chain joins TRBV27 to TRBJ2-7, with 8 bases identical to TRBD1. CDR3 size: 14 residues. The ends lost 7 bases at V and 1 base at J; junction bases unmatched: 6. Germline CDR1 is MNHEY and CDR2 is SMNVEV (reference sequence). The CDR3: CASMDRAVSYEQYS. The CDR3 DNA sequence: TGTGCCAGCATGGACAGGGCAGTGTCCTACGAGCAGTACTCC.

This clonotype was seen many times. This chain joins TRBV19 and TRBJ2-3, with D maybe TRBD2 (7 bases). V gave up 5 bases and J gave up 3 bases, with 21 bases separating them. Per the germline V gene, CDR1 is LNHDA and CDR2 is SQIVND (reference sequence). CDR3 size: 17 residues. Here the CDR3 DNA reads TGTGCCAGTAGTCCCCCCTTGGGGGGGCTTGGGACAGATACGCAGTATTTT. Its translation is CASSPPLGGLGTDTQYF.

This clonotype came up a few times. This chain uses TRBV10-1 with TRBJ1-1; a possible D gene is TRBD1 (5 bases). The germline V gene has CDR1 WNHNN and CDR2 SYGVQD (reference sequence). The CDR3 is 16 amino acids. V lost 3 bases to trimming and J lost 2 bases, with 16 bases between them. The CDR3 sequence: CASSDSPDKANTEAFF. The CDR3 DNA sequence: TGCGCCAGCAGTGACTCACCGGACAAGGCCAACACTGAAGCTTTCTTT.

The chain has TRBV7-9 and TRBJ2-5; unclear D gene. Trimming removed 5 bases at V and 10 bases at J, with 17 bases between. Germline CDR1 and CDR2: SEHNR and FQNEAQ (reference sequence). This CDR3 spans 13 amino acids. CDR3 sequence reads: CASSPNPNKDQYF. The CDR3 bases are TGTGCCAGCAGCCCCAACCCCAACAAGGACCAGTACTTC.

This clonotype was observed many times. The chain couples TRBV5-1 to TRBJ1-6, with 9 bases that match TRBD1. CDR1 is SGHRS and CDR2 is YFSETQ in the germline V gene. This CDR3 is built from 16 residues. V was clipped by 1 base and J by 6 bases; unmatched bases: 5. CDR3 coding DNA: TGCGCCAGCAGCTTGTGGGGGACAGGGCCTAATTCACCCCTCCACTTT. This sequence encodes CASSLWGTGPNSPLHF.

This clonotype was observed many times. This chain connects TRBV12-5 to TRBJ1-4, with no clear D. Germline assignment: CDR1 LGHNT and CDR2 FRNRAP. With 1 base removed from V and 0 bases from J, the gap between germline ends came to 9 bases. The length of the CDR3 is 16 residues. Here the CDR3 reads CASGLDTTTTNEKLFF. In DNA form, the CDR3 reads TGTGCTAGTGGTTTGGACACGACAACAACTAATGAAAAACTGTTTTTT.

This clonotype was recorded many times. The rearrangement joins TRBV7-6 to TRBJ1-5; TRBD1 agrees at 7 bases. This CDR3 spans 15 amino acids. Germline V gene lookup returns CDR1 SGHVS and CDR2 FNYEAQ. V shed 2 bases, J shed 0 bases, and the junction held 1 base outside the gene matches. For the CDR3, the DNA is TGTGCCAGCAGCTTATACAGGGGTAGCAATCAGCCCCAGCATTTT. It is translated as CASSLYRGSNQPQHF.

This clonotype was counted at least ten times. This chain joins TRBV5-1 and TRBJ1-6; no reliable D call. CDR3 size: 16 residues. Germline loops: CDR1 SGHRS, CDR2 YFSETQ. Trimming removed 0 bases at V and 9 bases at J, with 16 bases between. CDR3 nucleotides: TGCGCCAGCAGCTTGGAAAGACCGTCGGTTATTTCACCCCTCCACTTT. Translating gives CASSLERPSVISPLHF.

The chain is built from TRBV19 and TRBJ2-3, with D maybe TRBD1 (6 bases). V lost 6 bases and J 4 bases, leaving 11 bases between the germline ends. CDR1 and CDR2 from the germline V gene are LNHDA and SQIVND (reference sequence). The CDR3 totals 13 residues. CDR3 in DNA: TGTGCCAGTAGGGCAGGGGCTCCAGATACGCAGTATTTT. Its translation is CASRAGAPDTQYF.

In its sample, this clonotype was seen a few times. The genes are TRBV19 and TRBJ2-7; 8 nucleotides match TRBD2. Germline lookup yields CDR1 LNHDA and CDR2 SQIVND (reference sequence). This CDR3 has 13 residues. With 9 bases clipped from V and 2 bases from J, the junction kept 6 bases outside the gene matches. The CDR3 region has the DNA TGTGCCAGCAGCGGGGGCCGAACCTACGAGCAGTACTTC. It translates to CASSGGRTYEQYF. The variable domain in full, completed from reference TRBV19 and TRBJ2-7, reads DGGITQSPKYLFRKEGQNVTLSCEQNLNHDAMYWYRQDPGQGLRLIYYSQIVNDFQKGDIAEGYSVSREKKESFPLTVTSAQKNPTAFYLCASSGGRTYEQYFGPGTRLTVT.

As regards this clonotype: Sequence at one end of the junction differs from germline and may be a read error. The chain uses TRBV10-1 and TRBJ2-5, with no clear D. CDR1 and CDR2 (germline): WNHNN, SYGVQD (reference sequence). This CDR3 comprises 13 residues. Here the CDR3 reads CARRTARPAPPSF. In DNA, the CDR3 is TGCGCCCGCCGTACGGCCCGCCCCGCGCCCCCGTCCTTC.

Note on this clonotype: A clone one base away is much larger, so this may be a read error. The chain couples TRBV7-9 to TRBJ2-3, with 7 bases identical to TRBD1. The CDR3 consists of 15 residues. Germline-derived CDR1 and CDR2 are SEHNR and FQNEAQ (reference sequence). CDR3 region: CASSKPGQNTDMQYF. DNA for the CDR3: TGTGCCAGCAGTAAGCCGGGACAGAACACAGATATGCAGTATTTT. The full variable domain, in which reference TRBV7-9 and TRBJ2-3 provide the parts outside the CDR3, is DTGVSQNPRHKITKRGQNVTFRCDPISEHNRLYWYRQTLGQGPEFLTYFQNEAQLEKSRLLSDRFSAERPKGSFSTLEIQRTEQGDSAMYLCASSKPGQNTDMQYFGPGTRLTVL.

This clonotype occurred many times. The chain combines TRBV28 with TRBJ1-5; possible D gene TRBD1, 5 bases. CDR1 MDHEN and CDR2 SYDVKM come from the germline V gene. Trimming took 1 base from V and 6 from J, leaving 10 bases between them. CDR3 length: 14 residues. CDR3: CASSLSRAGQPQHF. The CDR3 DNA is TGTGCCAGCAGTTTATCCAGGGCTGGTCAGCCCCAGCATTTT.

At least ten counts were recorded for this clonotype. The V call is TRBV7-6, the J call TRBJ1-1; D gene uncertain. Germline V lookup: CDR1 SGHVS, CDR2 FNYEAQ. Trimming left V 5 bases short and J 5 bases short, with 18 bases between. This CDR3 region has 15 residues. The CDR3 region has the DNA TGTGCCAGCAGCCACTCGACGGGGTCGGGGACTGAAGCTTTCTTT. It specifies CASSHSTGSGTEAFF.

This clonotype has only one observation. Being one base from a much bigger clone, this may be a read error. This chain uses TRBV4-3 with TRBJ2-3; D gene uncertain. This CDR3 comprises 13 residues. Germline V CDR1 and CDR2: LGHNA, YSLEER. The CDR3 loop is CARSQDYTDTQYF. CDR3 DNA sequence: TGCGCCCGCAGCCAAGATTACACAGATACGCAGTATTTT.

The sample holds a few counts of this clonotype. The V gene is TRBV4-1, the J gene TRBJ2-7, with 11 bases that match TRBD2. The CDR3 loop spans 16 amino acids. Germline V lookup: CDR1 MGHRA, CDR2 YSYEKL. The V gene end was trimmed by 1 base and the J gene end by 3 bases; junction bases not matched to a gene: 5. The CDR3 sequence is CASSQGGLAEYYEQYF. In DNA form, the CDR3 reads TGCGCCAGCAGCCAAGGGGGACTAGCGGAGTACTACGAGCAGTACTTC.

Turning to this clonotype: A junction end diverges from the germline sequence, so it may reflect a read error. V is TRBV6-2 or TRBV6-3 and J is TRBJ2-7; D unresolved. This CDR3 has 15 amino acids. The V gene's germline CDR1 is MNHEY and CDR2 SVGEGT. The CDR3 DNA reads as TGTGGCAGCAGTACCCTTAGAAGTCCGACCTACGAGCAGTACTTC. Protein product: CGSSTLRSPTYEQYF.